This is a list of T cell receptor beta chains from one sample in a study of T cells expressing NK-cell markers. TCRdb reprocessed the 5' RACE reads and keeps a single row for each CDR3 protein, giving no DNA. This repertoire comprises fewer than 400,000 distinct CDR3 sequences; its ten largest clones make up around 5%. Sequencing was performed on blood T cells: a sorted CD56 or NKG2C T cell subset, CD4+ or CD8+ T cells, or bulk PBMC T cells (not recorded which). The receptors stem from a man aged 18-75 years in good health. CDR3s include the opening cysteine and the closing phenylalanine or tryptophan.

V	J	CDR3
TRBV20-1	TRBJ1-4	CSAGSTGPEKLFF
TRBV12-3/TRBV12-4	TRBJ1-2	CASSRRDRGLAYGYTF
TRBV7-9	TRBJ2-3	CASSLGASGGRTDTQYF
TRBV28	TRBJ1-5	CASSLAGSYNQPQHF
TRBV18	TRBJ2-4	CASSPRPLQGTVDIQYF
TRBV5-1	TRBJ2-1	CASSLIQGAINEQFF
TRBV19	TRBJ2-2	CASSRSGNLNTGELFF
TRBV13	TRBJ1-1	CASRRDTEAFF
TRBV28	TRBJ2-3	CASRVWGLDTQYF
TRBV6-2/TRBV6-3	TRBJ1-1	CASSYPPRDMNTEAFF
TRBV20-1	TRBJ2-1	CSAIWLPGQHYNEQFF
TRBV18	TRBJ2-7	CASSPRGGDTYEQYF
TRBV7-6	TRBJ2-5	CASRHVPWQGGEETQYF
TRBV29-1	TRBJ1-5	CSEQGRGGNQPQHF
TRBV7-9	TRBJ2-5	CASSSPGKETQYF
TRBV7-2	TRBJ2-5	CASSPSGAGSGEIQYF
TRBV7-9	TRBJ2-7	CASGRGTRTYEQYF
TRBV7-7	TRBJ1-4	CASSKERGEKLFF
TRBV18	TRBJ2-3	CASSPTRGTDPTQYF
TRBV7-2	TRBJ2-7	CASSVTGGDYEQYF
TRBV2	TRBJ2-7	CASSDAGRQEYEQYF
TRBV15	TRBJ2-5	CATSRVGPSRETQYF
TRBV23-1	TRBJ2-7	CASSQSRRPPYEQYF